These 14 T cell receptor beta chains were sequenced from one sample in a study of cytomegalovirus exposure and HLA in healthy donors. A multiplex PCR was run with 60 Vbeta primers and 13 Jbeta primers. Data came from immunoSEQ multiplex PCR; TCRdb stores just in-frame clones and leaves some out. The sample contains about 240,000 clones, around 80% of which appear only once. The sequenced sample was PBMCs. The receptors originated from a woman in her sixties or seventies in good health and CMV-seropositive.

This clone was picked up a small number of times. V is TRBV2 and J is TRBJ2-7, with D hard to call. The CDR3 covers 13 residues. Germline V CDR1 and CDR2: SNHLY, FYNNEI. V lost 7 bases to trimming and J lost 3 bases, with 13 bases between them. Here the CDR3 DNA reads TGTGCCAGCAATCGGCAGCGACGCTACGAGCAGTACTTC. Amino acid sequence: CASNRQRRYEQYF.

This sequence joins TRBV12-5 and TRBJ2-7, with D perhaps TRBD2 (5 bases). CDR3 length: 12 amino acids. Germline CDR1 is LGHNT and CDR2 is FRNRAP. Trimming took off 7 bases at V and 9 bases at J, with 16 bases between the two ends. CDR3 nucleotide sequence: TGTGCTAGTGCCACACCAGCCGAGGGGCAGTACTTC. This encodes CASATPAEGQYF.

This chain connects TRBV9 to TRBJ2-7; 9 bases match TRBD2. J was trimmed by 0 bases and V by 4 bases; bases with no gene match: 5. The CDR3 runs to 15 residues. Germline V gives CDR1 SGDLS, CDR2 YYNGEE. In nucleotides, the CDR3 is TGTGCCAGCAGCCTTAGCGGGAGCGCCTCCTACGAGCAGTACTTC. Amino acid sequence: CASSLSGSASYEQYF. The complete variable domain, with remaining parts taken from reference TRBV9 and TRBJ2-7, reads DSGVTQTPKHLITATGQRVTLRCSPRSGDLSVYWYQQSLDQGLQFLIQYYNGEERAKGNILERFSAQQFPDLHSELNLSSLELGDSALYFCASSLSGSASYEQYFGPGTRLTVT.

This CDR3 reads CASSQDYTEAFF. The CDR3 region has the DNA TGTGCCAGCAGCCAAGACTATACTGAAGCTTTCTTT. The chain has TRBV14 and TRBJ1-1; D not certain. This CDR3 region has 12 residues. V lost 0 bases and J 5 bases, leaving 4 bases between the germline ends. Germline V gene data show CDR1 as SGHDN and CDR2 as FVKESK.

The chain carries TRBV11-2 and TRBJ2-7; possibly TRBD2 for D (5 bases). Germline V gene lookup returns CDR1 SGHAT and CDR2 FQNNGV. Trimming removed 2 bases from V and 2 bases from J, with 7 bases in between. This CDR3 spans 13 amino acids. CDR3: CASSLTGTYEQYF. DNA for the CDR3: TGTGCCAGCAGCTTAACGGGGACCTACGAGCAGTACTTC.

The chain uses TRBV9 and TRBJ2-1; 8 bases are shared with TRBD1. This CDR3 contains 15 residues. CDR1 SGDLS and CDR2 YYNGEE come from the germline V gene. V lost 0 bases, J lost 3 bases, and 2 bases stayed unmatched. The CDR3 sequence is CASSVDRGIYNEQFF. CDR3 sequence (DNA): TGTGCCAGCAGCGTAGACAGGGGGATCTACAATGAGCAGTTCTTC.

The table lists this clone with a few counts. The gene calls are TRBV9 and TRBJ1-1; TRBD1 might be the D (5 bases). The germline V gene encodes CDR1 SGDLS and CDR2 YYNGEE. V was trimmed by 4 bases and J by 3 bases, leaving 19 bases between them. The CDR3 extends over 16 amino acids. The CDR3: CASSPTWGEVDTEAFF. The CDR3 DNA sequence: TGTGCCAGCAGCCCAACGTGGGGGGAAGTGGACACTGAAGCTTTCTTT.

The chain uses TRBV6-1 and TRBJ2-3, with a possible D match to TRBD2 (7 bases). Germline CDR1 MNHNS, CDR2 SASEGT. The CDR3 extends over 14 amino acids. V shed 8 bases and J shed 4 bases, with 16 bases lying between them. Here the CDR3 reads CASRRGAGADTQYF. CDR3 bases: TGTGCCAGCCGCCGGGGGGCGGGGGCAGATACGCAGTATTTT.

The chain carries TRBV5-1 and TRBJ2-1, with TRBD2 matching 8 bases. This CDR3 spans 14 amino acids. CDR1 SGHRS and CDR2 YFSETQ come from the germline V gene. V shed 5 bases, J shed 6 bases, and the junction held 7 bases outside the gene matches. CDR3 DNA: TGCGCCAGCAGGCGGGGGGCGGGCCTCAATGAGCAGTTCTTC. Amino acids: CASRRGAGLNEQFF.

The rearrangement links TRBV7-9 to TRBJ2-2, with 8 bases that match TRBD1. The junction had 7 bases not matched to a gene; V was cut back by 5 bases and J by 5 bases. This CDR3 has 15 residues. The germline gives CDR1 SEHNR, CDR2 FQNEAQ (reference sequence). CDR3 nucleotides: TGTGCCAGCAGCCTGAGACAGGGGAGGACCGGGGAGCTGTTTTTT. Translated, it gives CASSLRQGRTGELFF.

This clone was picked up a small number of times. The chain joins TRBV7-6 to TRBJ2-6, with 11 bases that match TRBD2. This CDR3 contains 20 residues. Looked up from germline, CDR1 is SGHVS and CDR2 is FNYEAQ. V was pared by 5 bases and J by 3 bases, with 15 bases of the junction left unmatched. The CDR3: CASSRPYSGRAQGGANVLTF. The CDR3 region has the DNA TGTGCCAGCAGCCGGCCCTATAGCGGGAGGGCCCAGGGTGGGGCCAACGTCCTGACTTTC.

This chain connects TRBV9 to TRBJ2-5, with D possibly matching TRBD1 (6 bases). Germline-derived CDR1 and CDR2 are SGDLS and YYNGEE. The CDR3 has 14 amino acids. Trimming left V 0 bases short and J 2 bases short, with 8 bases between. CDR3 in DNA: TGTGCCAGCAGCGTAGGGACAGCTCAAGAGACCCAGTACTTC. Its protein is CASSVGTAQETQYF.

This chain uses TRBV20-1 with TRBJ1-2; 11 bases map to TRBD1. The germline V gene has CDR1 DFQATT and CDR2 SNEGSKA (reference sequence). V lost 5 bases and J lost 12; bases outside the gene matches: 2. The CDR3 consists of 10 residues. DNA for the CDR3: TGCAGTGCTTCGGGACAGGGGGACACCTTC. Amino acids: CSASGQGDTF.

This chain's CDR3 is CASSYSTRGAFGYTF. The CDR3, as DNA: TGTGCCAGCAGTTACTCGACTAGGGGCGCGTTTGGCTACACCTTC. The J gene is TRBJ1-2, the V gene TRBV6-5; TRBD1 is a possible D gene (5 bases). This CDR3 is 15 amino acids long. The V end was cut by 0 bases, the J end by 7 bases, with 15 bases between. The germline gives CDR1 MNHEY, CDR2 SVGAGI.